This T cell receptor beta chain derives from a study of blood T cell repertoires in COVID-19. On the study more broadly: Spain, Italy and the United States supplied samples that represented acute and convalescent COVID-19. In each case, the material was cDNA or gDNA derived from T cells, B-cell-depleted T cells, or PBMCs.

Per the germline V gene, CDR1 is KGHSH and CDR2 is LQKENI. V gave up 3 bases and J gave up 4 bases; unmatched junction bases: 0. The CDR3 spans 13 residues. As processed by the authors: Using reference gene primer amplification, nucleated cell counts were estimated. Sequencing was performed with immunoSEQ multiplex PCR; in TCRdb, only in-frame clones are kept and a portion is missing. The V and J calls and clone size are taken from that table; D and trimming were inferred from the DNA. The table includes tens of thousands of clones, about 90% detected once. The clonotype was recovered from a man aged 45-65 years with acute or convalescent COVID-19. Material for sequencing was peripheral blood. The chain joins TRBV18 to TRBJ2-3; 8 bases fit TRBD2. CDR3 DNA sequence: TGTGCCAGCTCACCCGGGGGGGCAGATACGCAGTATTTT. The encoded protein is CASSPGGADTQYF.